The T cell receptor (beta chain) under discussion was sequenced for a study of T cells in Graves' hyperthyroidism and ophthalmopathy (dated by TCRdb to about 2019). For context, the study as a whole: Peripheral blood samples were taken at initial diagnosis, before any treatment was given. According to the paper, TCR Vbeta CDR3 sequencing was carried out on 135 peripheral blood samples, which came from some 41 ophthalmopathy, 75 to 80 hyperthyroidism and roughly 17 progressor patients. After blood sampling, hyperthyroidism patients were treated with methimazole at a starting dose of 30 mg daily, and ophthalmopathy patients were treated with high-dose intravenous methylprednisolone. To identify TCR V-J signatures that set the groups apart, the researchers used a discovery cohort of 90 to 100 patients, made up of around 42 with Graves' ophthalmopathy and about 60 with stable Graves' hyperthyroidism. In addition, the study compared T-cell repertoires in thyroid tissue and in blood from roughly six Graves' hyperthyroidism patients. The 75 to 100 discovery patients were randomly divided into training and test sets at a 7:3 ratio. An independent validation cohort of under 20 hyperthyroidism patients and some 15 patients who later progressed to ophthalmopathy tested prospective prediction of ophthalmopathy. The paper's findings and limits, for the study overall: Most expanded thyroid clonotypes (frequency above 0.001) were also detected in blood, suggesting blood repertoires may reflect thyroid immune responses. In validation, the model predicted progression to ophthalmopathy a median of around six months before onset, with 70% to 71% sensitivity and more than 72% specificity. A model built on a 13 V-J signature distinguished ophthalmopathy from stable hyperthyroidism, reaching approximately 89% sensitivity and about 81% specificity in cross-validation and 80%/75% in testing. No statistical method was used to set the sample size in advance, and investigators knew the group allocation.

The hyperthyroidism patients were between 18 and 65 years old and newly diagnosed, with a disease duration of less than 2 months. Any patient with an uncontrolled infection, another autoimmune disease, pregnancy or lactation was excluded. Diagnoses were based on clinical symptoms, serum thyroxine and TRAb, thyroid ultrasound and orbital computed tomography. For progressor patients, blood was drawn at the first diagnosis of hyperthyroidism, before any ophthalmopathy symptoms had appeared. Ficoll-Paque density gradient centrifugation was used to isolate PBMCs from 9.5 to 10 ml of fresh peripheral blood. Patients classed as progressors first received a Graves' hyperthyroidism diagnosis and then went on to develop ophthalmopathy during follow-up. Total RNA was extracted with Trizol reagent, and quality was checked on an Agilent 2100 Bioanalyzer. This clonotype was found many times. There is no known antigen for this receptor. Base-call qualities are not available, and no considerably larger clone is one nucleotide away.

The TCR beta CDR3 regions were amplified from RNA transcripts. A first-round RT-PCR of the TCR CDR3 used the HTBI primer set with the Qiagen OneStep RT-PCR kit. A second multiplex PCR round built the libraries, followed by size selection and purification. The libraries were sequenced on an Illumina HiSeq2000 using paired-end 100 bp reads. The paper's data handling went like this. SOAPnuke was used to process the raw data, throwing out any read that contained adapters or uncalled bases, had a mean Phred below 15, or lacked an exact constant-primer or identifier match. High-quality paired reads were merged with COPE v1.2.5, and unique nucleotide sequences were defined as clonotypes. MiTCR v1.1 was used to align the clonotypes against IMGT TRBV, TRBD and TRBJ reference segments. The analysis was restricted to V-J combinations with a frequency above 0.0001, which together covered 99.2% of the repertoires. A TCS score was defined as the ratio of F50 (clonal expansion) to E x V (chaos), with BLOSUM62-based TCRdist applied between CDR3 peptides within each V-J. Welch's t-statistics and random forest reduced 500 to 550 V-J features to 13, which were used in a naive Bayes classifier (R e1071). TCRdb cleaned the public reads at Q25 with fastp, built clones with MiXCR and kept in-frame beta chains. Duplicate CDR3 protein sequences are folded into a single record with the most common DNA and genes. The authors' filters were not applied to this entry. Across this sample there are 250,000 or so distinct CDR3 sequences, with around 15% seen only once. The leading ten clones occupy around 30% of the sample.

The CDR3 runs 17 residues from the cysteine to the phenylalanine. Here the CDR3 DNA is all that survives: 51 bases in frame from base 1. The V end gives up 3 bases and the J end 2 bases, leaving 4 bases in the junction not matched to a gene. The germline V gene specifies SNHLY as CDR1 and FYNNEI as CDR2. The TCR originated in a woman aged 50 to 60 with Graves' hyperthyroidism that later progressed to Graves' ophthalmopathy. The chain is assembled from TRBV2 and TRBJ1-6; TRBD1 agrees with 10 junctional bases. Sequenced: blood. The CDR3 corresponds to CASSDGTGATYNSPLHF. The sequenced DNA: TGTGCCAGCAGTGACGGGACAGGGGCCACCTATAATTCACCCCTCCACTTT.